A single T cell receptor beta chain is shown here with its context. Germline assignment: CDR1 MNHEY and CDR2 SMNVEV (reference sequence). The CDR3 runs 13 residues. Trimming at V came to 2 bases and at J to 9 bases, leaving 4 bases not matched to a gene. In TCRdb, the 5' RACE reads were re-called with MiXCR into one record per CDR3 protein. Of 410,000 or so distinct CDR3 sequences in the sample, more than 20% were seen once. This sample was taken from a study of T-cell memory formation after mild COVID-19. Study context: Most TCR clusters belonged to a single donor.

The sample comprised PBMCs or a T cell subset sorted from them (not recorded which). This TCR came from an adult woman who had mild COVID-19 (a few samples of this study predate the infection). Cell type and time point are not known. The rearrangement uses TRBV27 and TRBJ2-4; 7 nucleotides line up with TRBD1. CDR3 sequence reads: CASSLAQGTIQYF. The CDR3 DNA is TGTGCCAGCAGTTTAGCACAGGGGACCATTCAGTACTTC.